The rows below give T cell receptor beta chains drawn from one sample of a study of early T cells in non-severe SARS-CoV-2 infection. TCRdb ran MiXCR on the 5' RACE reads and lists one entry per CDR3 protein. The profile shows fewer than 65,000 distinct CDR3 sequences, under 15% of them singletons. The sequenced sample was whole blood. These receptors were obtained from an adult who was a healthcare worker with PCR-confirmed SARS-CoV-2 infection or an uninfected control (not recorded which). The CDR3 runs from the conserved cysteine through the conserved F or W. D genes are given only for firm matches. The size entry is marked missing in some rows and otherwise reads once, few, many or a size class.

abundance	v_gene	j_gene	d_gene	CDR3nt	CDR3aa
many	TRBV7-3	TRBJ1-1	-	TGTGCCAGCAGCTTAATCGGGGGGCGGCTGAACACTGAAGCTTTCTTT	CASSLIGGRLNTEAFF
many	TRBV30	TRBJ1-6	TRBD1	TGTGCCTGGAGTGCGGGGACAGGGGGATCACCCCTCCACTTT	CAWSAGTGGSPLHF
-	TRBV7-2	TRBJ2-7	-	TGTGCCAGCAGCTTGAAGGTCCCCTACGAGCAGTACTTC	CASSLKVPYEQYF
-	TRBV9	TRBJ2-7	-	TGTGCCAGCAGCGTGGGGTTGTTCGGGTACGAGCAGTACTTC	CASSVGLFGYEQYF
-	TRBV20-1	TRBJ2-3	TRBD1	TGCAGTGCTAGAGTTTACAGGGGCGAAGATACGCAGTATTTT	CSARVYRGEDTQYF
many	TRBV20-1	TRBJ2-2	-	TGCAGTGGGGGGAAGGGCACCGGGGAGCTGTTTTTT	CSGGKGTGELFF
-	TRBV6-5	TRBJ1-2	TRBD1	TGTGCCAGCAGCACGGACAGGGGGCTCGCTAACTATGGCTACACCTTC	CASSTDRGLANYGYTF
few	TRBV29-1	TRBJ2-7	-	TGCAGCGTTGAGGTAAAGGCCGAGCAGTACTTC	CSVEVKAEQYF
many	TRBV6-2/TRBV6-3	TRBJ2-1	-	TGTGCCAGCAGTTACTTCCTGAAAAGTTGGGCTCGCAATGAGCAGTTCTTC	CASSYFLKSWARNEQFF
few	TRBV29-1	TRBJ1-2	TRBD1	TGCAGCGTTGACGAACAGGGGAGAGGCTACACCTTC	CSVDEQGRGYTF
many	TRBV29-1	TRBJ1-2	-	TGCAGCGTTGAAGGGACAAGCTCCGGCTACACCTTC	CSVEGTSSGYTF